This is a list of T cell receptor beta chains from one sample in a study of graft-versus-host responses after intestinal transplantation. Their recognized antigens are unknown. TCRdb's copy holds only in-frame clones and misses some; the assay was immunoSEQ multiplex PCR. The table lists about 90,000 clones, 80% to 95% of them singletons. This specimen was unstimulated CD8+ T cells sorted from spleen or lymph node cells, taken before transplant. The source is a human donor who was the organ donor for an intestinal transplant. The CDR3 runs from the conserved cysteine through the conserved F or W.

J gene: TRBJ1-1; V gene: TRBV27; CDR3 protein: CASSLAAGGNTEAFF
J gene: TRBJ1-2; V gene: TRBV5-4; CDR3 protein: CASSLRGDYGYTF
J gene: TRBJ1-6; V gene: TRBV7-3; CDR3 protein: CASSLRGDGSRGYSPLHF
J gene: TRBJ2-1; V gene: TRBV28; CDR3 protein: CASSLGGNEQFF
J gene: TRBJ1-1; V gene: TRBV5-1; CDR3 protein: CASSRRTGTETNTEAFF
J gene: TRBJ2-7; V gene: TRBV7-9; CDR3 protein: CASSFLLAGVAEQYF
J gene: TRBJ1-2; V gene: TRBV6-5; CDR3 protein: CASTLAGTRPPGYTF
J gene: TRBJ2-3; V gene: TRBV2; CDR3 protein: CASRDGLAGGVFGDTQYF
J gene: TRBJ2-5; V gene: TRBV5-5; CDR3 protein: CASSFGGYQETQYF
J gene: TRBJ2-7; V gene: TRBV5-4; CDR3 protein: CASSFGGNSYEQYF
J gene: TRBJ2-1; V gene: TRBV10-3; CDR3 protein: CAITDRRNYNEQFF
J gene: TRBJ2-7; V gene: TRBV7-9; CDR3 protein: CASSHLGQDYEQYF
J gene: TRBJ2-1; V gene: TRBV9; CDR3 protein: CASSVAGTGAYNEQFF
J gene: TRBJ1-6; V gene: TRBV4-1; CDR3 protein: CASSPGTGHNSPLHF
J gene: TRBJ1-1; V gene: TRBV6-5; CDR3 protein: CAGNSQGRTEAFF
J gene: TRBJ2-7; V gene: TRBV18; CDR3 protein: CASSPRPLADLSSYEQYF
J gene: TRBJ1-5; V gene: TRBV28; CDR3 protein: CASSFWQGTDQPQHF
J gene: TRBJ1-6; V gene: TRBV27; CDR3 protein: CASSPILAPLHF
J gene: TRBJ2-7; V gene: TRBV5-1; CDR3 protein: CASSDPDSTYEQYF
J gene: TRBJ2-7; V gene: TRBV21-1; CDR3 protein: CASSALAGGPSSYEQYF
J gene: TRBJ1-6; V gene: TRBV10-3; CDR3 protein: CAIRETGGGSPLHF
J gene: TRBJ1-2; V gene: TRBV27; CDR3 protein: CASSLLGQGEGYTF
J gene: TRBJ2-7; V gene: TRBV5-4; CDR3 protein: CASSPLGESYEQYF
J gene: TRBJ1-2; V gene: TRBV5-1; CDR3 protein: CASSTDINYGYTF
J gene: TRBJ1-2; V gene: TRBV9; CDR3 protein: CASSLSPQDRDGYTF
J gene: TRBJ1-2; V gene: TRBV4-2; CDR3 protein: CASSQVQGTAYPGYTF
J gene: TRBJ2-3; V gene: TRBV5-4; CDR3 protein: CASSSTGETVFADTQYF
J gene: TRBJ1-1; V gene: TRBV28; CDR3 protein: CASSPRNTEAFF
J gene: TRBJ2-7; V gene: TRBV5-4; CDR3 protein: CASSPGGSYEQYF
J gene: TRBJ2-5; V gene: TRBV6-6; CDR3 protein: CASSPPSGRVQETQYF
J gene: TRBJ1-1; V gene: TRBV27; CDR3 protein: CASSPLSVGGTEAFF
J gene: TRBJ2-3; V gene: TRBV19; CDR3 protein: CASSIEGGDSGRAIADTQYF
J gene: TRBJ1-5; V gene: TRBV7-8; CDR3 protein: CASSPPQGRGPQHF
J gene: TRBJ2-3; V gene: TRBV9; CDR3 protein: CASSVGRGQEADTQYF
J gene: TRBJ1-1; V gene: TRBV6-5; CDR3 protein: CASIVANTEAFF
J gene: TRBJ1-5; V gene: TRBV27; CDR3 protein: CASSPQDSNQPQHF
J gene: TRBJ1-5; V gene: TRBV7-6; CDR3 protein: CASSAGLRDSNQPQHF
J gene: TRBJ2-3; V gene: TRBV29-1; CDR3 protein: CSVDERGVHPVTDTQYF